A selection of T cell receptor beta chains follows, all from one sample in a study of molecular identifiers for immune sequencing clone quantification. TCRdb independently ran MiXCR on the PCR reads; one entry per CDR3 protein. The sample consists of around 480,000 distinct CDR3 sequences, around 25% of them appearing once. Sequenced input: naive CD8+ T cells from blood, with Jurkat cell RNA spiked in. The receptors come from a human donor in good health. Some libraries in this study had Jurkat cell RNA spiked in. Both conserved end residues are part of each CDR3. The order of the fields is clone size, V gene, J gene, D gene, CDR3 protein, CDR3 DNA. D genes are given only for firm matches. Clone size is not always given. Where it is, it says once, few, many or a class for expanded clones.

>.|TRBV7-2|TRBJ2-7|.
CASSDGAFSDRQYF
TGTGCCAGCAGCGACGGAGCTTTCTCGGACAGACAGTACTTC
>.|TRBV27|TRBJ1-1|.
CASSPLRDTNTEAYF
TGTGCCAGCAGTCCACTCAGGGATACTAACACTGAAGCTTACTTT
>.|TRBV6-5|TRBJ1-6|.
CASSYSQGISYNSPLHF
TGTGCCAGCAGTTACTCACAGGGCATCTCCTATAATTCACCCCTCCACTTT
>.|TRBV10-2|TRBJ2-2|.
CASSESWLANTGELFF
TGCGCCAGCAGTGAGTCCTGGCTAGCGAACACCGGGGAGCTGTTTTTT
>few|TRBV4-3|TRBJ2-7|.
CASSQEGRQNYEQYF
TGCGCCAGCAGCCAAGAGGGAAGACAGAACTACGAGCAGTACTTC
>.|TRBV15|TRBJ1-2|.
CATSRDGSLNYGYTF
TGTGCCACCAGCAGAGATGGATCTCTAAACTATGGCTACACCTTC
>many|TRBV7-6|TRBJ2-3|TRBD1
CASSPFTPGQGMQYF
TGTGCCAGCAGCCCCTTTACGCCGGGACAGGGGATGCAGTATTTT
>few|TRBV5-6|TRBJ2-1|.
CASSFDLLDYNEQFF
TGTGCCAGCAGCTTTGATCTACTAGACTACAATGAGCAGTTCTTC
>few|TRBV6-1|TRBJ1-4|.
CASSEHTGILEKLFF
TGTGCCAGCAGTGAGCATACAGGGATTTTAGAAAAACTGTTTTTT
>.|TRBV4-1|TRBJ2-7|.
CASSPSPGDEQYF
TGCGCCAGCAGCCCCTCGCCGGGAGACGAGCAGTACTTC
>.|TRBV3-1|TRBJ2-7|.
CASSQYSERYF
TGTGCCAGCAGCCAATACAGCGAGCGGTACTTC
>.|TRBV20-1|TRBJ2-5|TRBD2
CSARPGSGGETQYF
TGCAGTGCTAGACCGGGTTCGGGGGGAGAGACCCAGTACTTC
>many|TRBV7-9|TRBJ1-2|.
CASSLSATEHNYGYTF
TGTGCCAGCAGCTTGAGCGCGACAGAACATAACTATGGCTACACCTTC
>.|TRBV6-2/TRBV6-3|TRBJ1-2|.
CASSTSGASGYTF
TGTGCCAGCAGTACCTCCGGCGCCAGTGGCTACACCTTC
>.|TRBV7-6|TRBJ2-7|.
CASSAGGHTSYEQYF
TGTGCCAGCAGCGCCGGGGGACATACCTCCTACGAGCAGTACTTC
>.|TRBV4-1|TRBJ1-1|.
CASSQGQKGTEAFF
TGCGCCAGCAGCCAAGGACAGAAGGGCACTGAAGCTTTCTTT
>few|TRBV4-1|TRBJ2-1|.
CASSQEPSAYNEQFF
TGCGCCAGCAGCCAAGAGCCTAGCGCGTACAATGAGCAGTTCTTC
>many|TRBV7-6|TRBJ1-5|.
CASSSSARQPQHF
TGTGCCAGCAGCTCGTCCGCGAGACAGCCCCAGCATTTT
>.|TRBV19|TRBJ1-3|.
CASTFGPLRNTIYF
TGTGCCAGTACTTTCGGGCCATTAAGAAACACCATATATTTT
>few|TRBV15|TRBJ2-7|.
CATSRDVVAYEQYF
TGTGCCACCAGCAGAGACGTCGTAGCCTACGAGCAGTACTTC
>.|TRBV7-9|TRBJ2-7|.
CASSLVTTEQYF
TGTGCCAGCAGCTTAGTGACGACCGAGCAGTACTTC
>.|TRBV3-1|TRBJ1-1|.
CASSQAGYGNTEAFF
TGTGCCAGCAGCCAAGCAGGGTATGGAAACACTGAAGCTTTCTTT
>.|TRBV30|TRBJ2-7|TRBD1
CAWSRDSTYEQYF
TGTGCCTGGAGTAGGGACAGTACCTACGAGCAGTACTTC
>many|TRBV5-6|TRBJ2-3|.
CASSLETPAVTDTQYF
TGTGCCAGCAGCTTGGAAACTCCGGCAGTCACAGATACGCAGTATTTT
>few|TRBV7-6|TRBJ1-5|.
CASSISDDSNQPQHF
TGTGCCAGCAGCATCAGCGATGATAGCAATCAGCCCCAGCATTTT
>many|TRBV12-5|TRBJ1-1|TRBD1
CASGTGTENTEAFF
TGTGCTAGTGGAACCGGGACAGAGAACACTGAAGCTTTCTTT
>.|TRBV30|TRBJ2-3|.
CAVSTDTQYF
TGTGCGGTGAGCACAGATACGCAGTATTTT
>.|TRBV4-3|TRBJ1-2|TRBD1
CASSLLGAGQVYGYTF
TGCGCCAGCAGCCTACTTGGGGCCGGACAGGTCTATGGCTACACCTTC
>few|TRBV20-1|TRBJ1-1|.
CSARTSPNTEAFF
TGCAGTGCTCGGACATCTCCGAACACTGAAGCTTTCTTT
>.|TRBV24-1|TRBJ2-5|.
CATSGPSRGSLQETQYF
TGTGCCACCAGTGGCCCAAGTCGGGGGAGCCTCCAAGAGACCCAGTACTTC
>many|TRBV10-3|TRBJ2-7|.
CAISPTVVYEQYF
TGTGCCATCAGTCCGACAGTCGTCTACGAGCAGTACTTC
>once|TRBV5-1|TRBJ1-1|.
CASGSTTGLNTEASF
TGCGCCAGCGGCTCTACGACAGGCCTCAACACTGAAGCTTCCTTT
>few|TRBV5-6|TRBJ2-7|.
CASSASQGIAYEQYF
TGTGCCAGCAGCGCGAGTCAGGGTATTGCCTACGAGCAGTACTTC
>few|TRBV27|TRBJ2-7|.
CASSLRGTSTYEQYF
TGTGCCAGCAGTCTCCGAGGGACATCAACCTACGAGCAGTACTTC
>many|TRBV2|TRBJ2-7|TRBD2
CASMGLEKGWVREYF
TGTGCCAGCATGGGACTAGAAAAAGGTTGGGTCCGGGAGTACTTC
>few|TRBV13|TRBJ2-7|TRBD1
CASSTQSGTAPSYEQYF
TGTGCCAGCAGCACTCAGTCCGGGACAGCCCCAAGCTACGAGCAGTACTTC
>.|TRBV29-1|TRBJ1-2|.
CSVEVMGIIGYTF
TGCAGCGTTGAAGTCATGGGAATAATTGGCTACACCTTC
>few|TRBV21-1|TRBJ1-5|.
CASRDRGLLISTTSNQPQHF
TGTGCCAGCAGGGACAGGGGTCTCCTCATCTCAACCACTAGCAATCAGCCCCAGCATTTT
>many|TRBV20-1|TRBJ2-7|TRBD2
CSARDRGLAGYEQYF
TGCAGTGCTAGAGACCGCGGACTAGCGGGCTACGAGCAGTACTTC
>.|TRBV4-3|TRBJ2-5|.
CAGSQVRSSQETQYF
TGCGCCGGCAGCCAAGTTAGAAGCTCCCAAGAGACCCAGTACTTC
>.|TRBV6-5|TRBJ1-5|.
CANSYGTGGPPPHF
TGTGCCAACAGTTACGGAACCGGGGGCCCGCCCCCGCATTTT
>many|TRBV29-1|TRBJ2-3|.
CSSWGEDTDTQYF
TGCAGCTCCTGGGGAGAGGACACAGATACGCAGTATTTT
>few|TRBV3-1|TRBJ2-3|TRBD2
CASSQLAGGHTDTQYF
TGTGCCAGCAGCCAATTAGCGGGAGGACACACAGATACGCAGTATTTT
>.|TRBV6-1|TRBJ1-1|TRBD1
CASSVDRGLNTEAFF
TGTGCCAGCAGTGTGGACAGGGGGCTGAACACTGAAGCTTTCTTT
>many|TRBV6-5|TRBJ2-3|.
CASSYSWASTDTQYF
TGTGCCAGCAGTTACTCGTGGGCTAGCACAGATACGCAGTATTTT